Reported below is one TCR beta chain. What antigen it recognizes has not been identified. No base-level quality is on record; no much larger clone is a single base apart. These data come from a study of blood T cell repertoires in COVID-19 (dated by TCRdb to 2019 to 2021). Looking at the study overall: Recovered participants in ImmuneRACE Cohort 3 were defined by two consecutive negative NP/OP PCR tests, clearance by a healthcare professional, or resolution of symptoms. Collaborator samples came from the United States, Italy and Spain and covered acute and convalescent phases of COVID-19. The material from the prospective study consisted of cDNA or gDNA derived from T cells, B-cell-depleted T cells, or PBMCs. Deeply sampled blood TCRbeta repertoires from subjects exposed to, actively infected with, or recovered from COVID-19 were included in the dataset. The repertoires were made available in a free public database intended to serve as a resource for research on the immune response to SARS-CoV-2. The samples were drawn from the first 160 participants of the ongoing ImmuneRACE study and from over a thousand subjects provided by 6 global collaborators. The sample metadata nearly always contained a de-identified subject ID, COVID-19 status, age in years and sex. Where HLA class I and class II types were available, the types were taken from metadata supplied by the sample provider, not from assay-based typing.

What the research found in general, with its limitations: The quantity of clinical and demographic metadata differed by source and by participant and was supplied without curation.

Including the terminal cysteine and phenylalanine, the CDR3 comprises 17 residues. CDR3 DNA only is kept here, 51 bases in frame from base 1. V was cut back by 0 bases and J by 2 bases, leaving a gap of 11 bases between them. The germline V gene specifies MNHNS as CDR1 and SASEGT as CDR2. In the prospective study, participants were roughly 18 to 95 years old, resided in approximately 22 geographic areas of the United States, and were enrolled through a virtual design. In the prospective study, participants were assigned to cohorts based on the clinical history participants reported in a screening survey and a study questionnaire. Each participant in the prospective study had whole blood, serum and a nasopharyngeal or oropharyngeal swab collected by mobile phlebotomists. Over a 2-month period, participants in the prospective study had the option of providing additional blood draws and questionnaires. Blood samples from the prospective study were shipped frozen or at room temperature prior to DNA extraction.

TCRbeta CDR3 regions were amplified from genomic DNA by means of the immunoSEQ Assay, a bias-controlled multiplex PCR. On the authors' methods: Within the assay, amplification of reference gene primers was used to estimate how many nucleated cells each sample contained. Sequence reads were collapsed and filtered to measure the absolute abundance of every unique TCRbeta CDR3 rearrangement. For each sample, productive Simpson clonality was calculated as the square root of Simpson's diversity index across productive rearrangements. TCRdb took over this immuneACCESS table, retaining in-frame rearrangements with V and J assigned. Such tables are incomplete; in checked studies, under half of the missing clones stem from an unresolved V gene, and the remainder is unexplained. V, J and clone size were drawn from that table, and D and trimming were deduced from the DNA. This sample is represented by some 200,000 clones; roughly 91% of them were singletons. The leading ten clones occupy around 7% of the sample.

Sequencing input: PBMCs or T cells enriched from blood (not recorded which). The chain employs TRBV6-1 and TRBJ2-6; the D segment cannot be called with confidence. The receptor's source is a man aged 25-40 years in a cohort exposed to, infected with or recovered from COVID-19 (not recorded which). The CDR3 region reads CASSEAAVFAGANVLTF. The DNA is TGTGCCAGCAGTGAAGCGGCCGTTTTTGCTGGGGCCAACGTCCTGACTTTC.